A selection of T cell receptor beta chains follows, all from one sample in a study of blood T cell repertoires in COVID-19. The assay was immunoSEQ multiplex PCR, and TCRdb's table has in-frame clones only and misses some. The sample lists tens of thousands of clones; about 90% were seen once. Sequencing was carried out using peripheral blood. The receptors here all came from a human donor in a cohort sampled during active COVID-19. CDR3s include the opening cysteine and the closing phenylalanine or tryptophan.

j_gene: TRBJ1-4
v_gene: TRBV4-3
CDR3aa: CASSQGQGGEKLFF

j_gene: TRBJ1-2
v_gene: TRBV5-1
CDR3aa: CASSGTGGEGYTF

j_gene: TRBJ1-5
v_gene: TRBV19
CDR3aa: CASSIDSGQPQHF

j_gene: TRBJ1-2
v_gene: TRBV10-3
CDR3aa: CAISEWVGDTEIYGYTF

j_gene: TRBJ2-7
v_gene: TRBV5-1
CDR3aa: CASSFSLEGTVSYEQYF

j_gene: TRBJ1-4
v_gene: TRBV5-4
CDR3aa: CASSLGTDTNEKLFF

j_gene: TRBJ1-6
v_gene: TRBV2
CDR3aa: CASSERGANNSPLHF

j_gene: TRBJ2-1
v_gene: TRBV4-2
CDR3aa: CASSQATGGRNEQFF

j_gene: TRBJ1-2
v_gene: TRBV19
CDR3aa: CASSRDTNYGYTF

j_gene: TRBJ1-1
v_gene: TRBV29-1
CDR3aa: CSLSSTEAFF

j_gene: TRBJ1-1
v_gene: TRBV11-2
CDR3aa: CASSLRRTEAFF

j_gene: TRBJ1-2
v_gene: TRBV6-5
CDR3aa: CASSYSRTGGSYGYTF

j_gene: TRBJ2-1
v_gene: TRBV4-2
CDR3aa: CASSHSDNYNEQFF

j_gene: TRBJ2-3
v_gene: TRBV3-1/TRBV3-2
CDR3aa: CASSRGTSGVADTQYF

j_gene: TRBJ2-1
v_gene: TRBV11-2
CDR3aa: CASRPTGLDEQFF

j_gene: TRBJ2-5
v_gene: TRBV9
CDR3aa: CASSLQVGPEETQYF

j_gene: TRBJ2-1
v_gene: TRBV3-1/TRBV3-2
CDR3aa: CASSQRKRGAYNEQFF

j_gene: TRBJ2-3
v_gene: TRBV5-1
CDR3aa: CASSLEPSGGPDTQYF

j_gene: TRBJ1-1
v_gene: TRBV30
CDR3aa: CAWDPGANTEAFF

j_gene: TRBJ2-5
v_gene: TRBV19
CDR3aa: CASMASGPQVETQYF

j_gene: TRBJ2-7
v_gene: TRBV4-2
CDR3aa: CASSQVFGDSYEQYF

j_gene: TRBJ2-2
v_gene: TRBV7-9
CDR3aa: CASSLKGAGGLTGELFF

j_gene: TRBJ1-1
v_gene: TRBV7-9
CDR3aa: CASSRTGVGNTEAFF

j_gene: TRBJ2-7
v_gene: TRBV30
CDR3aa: CAWSVGTGPHEQYF

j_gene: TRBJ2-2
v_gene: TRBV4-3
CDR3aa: CASSHADRSTGELFF

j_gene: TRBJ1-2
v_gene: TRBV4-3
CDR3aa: CASRASWGVEGYTF

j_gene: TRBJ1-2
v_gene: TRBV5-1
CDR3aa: CASSLAQDRGRGYTF

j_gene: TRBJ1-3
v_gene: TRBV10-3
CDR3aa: CAIRARDRGVLPGNTIYF

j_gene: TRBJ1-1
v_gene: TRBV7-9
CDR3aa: CASSFGAFF